The present T cell receptor (beta chain) was sequenced within a study of T cells after yellow fever vaccination. From the 5' RACE reads, TCRdb called clonotypes with MiXCR, one entry per CDR3 protein. The sample holds about 75,000 distinct CDR3 sequences, around 7.1% seen once. Study results and caveats: Few clonotypes appeared in both CD4 and CD8 compartments.

V gave up 3 bases and J gave up 4 bases, with 11 bases separating them. This CDR3 is built from 14 residues. Per germline, CDR1 SGHRS and CDR2 YFSETQ. This clonotype was found a few times. The antigen remains undetermined. Sequenced here: CD8+ T cells sorted from PBMCs, sampled approximately 11 days after the first yellow fever vaccination. The V gene is TRBV5-1, the J gene TRBJ2-1, with unresolved D. This sequence originates from a man aged 18 to 29 who received the YFV17D yellow fever vaccine. The CDR3 loop is CASSSRGSYNEQFF. CDR3 coding DNA: TGCGCCAGCAGCTCGAGAGGCAGTTACAATGAGCAGTTCTTC.